This T cell receptor beta chain was identified during a study of CD8 T cells in Susac syndrome. Trimming took 4 bases from V and 10 from J, leaving 17 bases between them. From germline, CDR1 is SGHTA and CDR2 FQGNSA. The CDR3 is 14 residues long. Reverse transcription of about 0.5 to 1 ug RNA used random hexamers. The method of amplification for TCR beta CDR3 was immunoSEQ multiplex PCR, covering 54 Vbeta and 13 Jbeta. TCRdb ran MiXCR on the immunoSEQ multiplex PCR reads and lists one entry per CDR3 protein. The sample carries approximately 170,000 distinct CDR3 sequences, 92% recorded once. Sequencing targeted TCR beta in T cells from blood (CD8+ and CD4+). While serving as controls, healthy donors were matched for age and sex.

The chain carries TRBV7-2 and TRBJ2-1; no definite D call. The specimen sequenced was CD4+ T cells from PBMCs. This TCR derives from a human donor in good health. The CDR3 DNA reads as TGTGCCAGCAGCTCCCCCCCTGCGTTAGGGGAGCAGTTCTTC. It encodes CASSSPPALGEQFF. Complete variable domain (other parts from reference TRBV7-2 and TRBJ2-1): GAGVSQSPSNKVTEKGKDVELRCDPISGHTALYWYRQSLGQGLEFLIYFQGNSAPDKSGLPSDRFSAERTGGSVSTLTIQRTQQEDSAVYLCASSSPPALGEQFFGPGTRLTVL.